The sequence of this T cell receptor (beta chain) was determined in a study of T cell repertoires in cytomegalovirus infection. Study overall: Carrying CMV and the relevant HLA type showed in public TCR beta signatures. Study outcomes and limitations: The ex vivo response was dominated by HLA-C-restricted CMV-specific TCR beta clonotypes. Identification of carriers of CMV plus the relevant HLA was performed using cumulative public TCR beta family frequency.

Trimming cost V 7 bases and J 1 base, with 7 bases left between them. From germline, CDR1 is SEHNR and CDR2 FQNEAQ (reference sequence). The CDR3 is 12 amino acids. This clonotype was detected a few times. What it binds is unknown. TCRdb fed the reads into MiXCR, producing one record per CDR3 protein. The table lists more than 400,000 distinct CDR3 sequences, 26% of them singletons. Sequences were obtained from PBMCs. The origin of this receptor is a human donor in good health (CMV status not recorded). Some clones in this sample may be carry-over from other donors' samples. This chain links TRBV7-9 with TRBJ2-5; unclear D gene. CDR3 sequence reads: CASMVSQETQYF. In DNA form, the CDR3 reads TGTGCCAGCATGGTCAGCCAAGAGACCCAGTACTTC. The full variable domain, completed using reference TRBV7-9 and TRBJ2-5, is DTGVSQNPRHKITKRGQNVTFRCDPISEHNRLYWYRQTLGQGPEFLTYFQNEAQLEKSRLLSDRFSAERPKGSFSTLEIQRTEQGDSAMYLCASMVSQETQYFGPGTRLLVL.